Presented here are 21 T cell receptor beta chains from one specimen sequenced in a study of cytomegalovirus exposure and HLA in healthy donors. The study ran its PCR with 60 Vbeta and 13 Jbeta primers. Profiling relied on immunoSEQ multiplex PCR, and the TCRdb table lists in-frame clones only, not all of them. The sample shows approximately 190,000 clones, roughly 80% of them seen only once. Sequencing input: PBMCs. The receptors shown here come from a woman under 30 in good health and CMV-seronegative.

The chain recombines TRBV30 with TRBJ2-1; 9 bases match TRBD2. J gave up 10 bases and V 5 bases, and 12 bases lay outside the gene matches. Looked up from germline, CDR1 is GTSNPN and CDR2 is SVGIG (reference sequence). The CDR3 has 14 amino acids. The CDR3 sequence is CAWDGAGGPREQFF. CDR3 nucleotides: TGTGCCTGGGATGGGGCGGGAGGGCCAAGGGAGCAGTTCTTC.

This clone appeared a single time. CDR3 residues: CASSIDQQGVPYQPQHF. DNA of the CDR3: TGTGCCAGTAGTATAGATCAACAGGGTGTTCCCTATCAGCCCCAGCATTTT. The V gene is TRBV19, the J gene TRBJ1-5, with D possibly TRBD1 on 6 matching bases. There are 17 residues in the CDR3. Trimming removed 0 bases from V and 5 bases from J, with 17 bases in between. Germline loops: CDR1 LNHDA, CDR2 SQIVND (reference sequence).

The chain recombines TRBV14 with TRBJ2-7; 13 positions match TRBD2. This CDR3 region has 16 residues. With 11 bases clipped from V and 2 bases from J, the junction kept 12 bases outside the gene matches. Germline CDR1 is SGHDN and CDR2 is FVKESK. The CDR3 DNA reads TGTGCCGGGGGGCAACGGACTAGCGGGGGCACCTACGAGCAGTACTTC. This translates into CAGGQRTSGGTYEQYF.

The rearrangement joins TRBV7-8 to TRBJ2-5; TRBD2 agrees at 14 bases. This CDR3 is 17 amino acids long. Germline CDR1 is SGHVS and CDR2 is FQNEAQ. J lost 1 base, V lost 2 bases, and 3 bases had no gene match. As DNA, the CDR3 is TGTGCCAGCAGCTTAACCGGGACTAGCGGGAGCCAAGAGACCCAGTACTTC. Its protein product is CASSLTGTSGSQETQYF.

J is TRBJ2-1 and V is TRBV2; no firm D call. The germline V and J ends were trimmed by 2 bases and 8 bases, with 13 bases remaining between them. CDR1 is SNHLY and CDR2 is FYNNEI in the germline V gene. The length of the CDR3 is 14 residues. DNA of the CDR3: TGTGCCAGCAGTGAACGTTTAGTTTCGTATGAGCAGTTCTTC. It codes for CASSERLVSYEQFF.

This chain joins TRBV2 and TRBJ2-3; 10 nucleotides match TRBD1. The CDR3 has 15 amino acids. Germline values: CDR1 SNHLY, CDR2 FYNNEI. The junction had 5 bases not matched to a gene; V was cut back by 6 bases and J by 2 bases. The CDR3 spells CASSRQGAYTDTQYF. The CDR3 DNA follows: TGTGCCAGCAGCCGACAGGGGGCTTACACAGATACGCAGTATTTT.

CDR3 in amino acids: CASRPQVSAQPQHF. DNA for the CDR3: TGTGCCAGCCGACCGCAGGTCTCGGCTCAGCCCCAGCATTTT. The chain employs TRBV28 and TRBJ1-5; no clear D. Germline CDR1 is MDHEN and CDR2 is SYDVKM. The CDR3 totals 14 residues. V lost 8 bases, J lost 6 bases, and 17 bases lay in between.

The table lists this clone with a count of one. The chain is built from TRBV20-1 and TRBJ1-1; D is unclear. This CDR3 has 11 amino acids. Germline V gene lookup returns CDR1 DFQATT and CDR2 SNEGSKA (reference sequence). V dropped 3 bases and J dropped 7 bases, with 9 bases sitting between them. The CDR3 DNA reads TGCAGTGCTAGTCGGGTCGTTGAAGCTTTCTTT. Translated: CSASRVVEAFF.

The rearrangement links TRBV5-1 to TRBJ2-5; 8 bases agree with TRBD2. Germline CDR1 SGHRS, CDR2 YFSETQ. V shed 6 bases, J shed 2 bases, and the junction held 9 bases outside the gene matches. The CDR3 runs 15 residues. Here the CDR3 DNA reads TGCGCCAGCAACAGCGGGAGAGGGGGGCAAGAGACCCAGTACTTC. Amino acid sequence: CASNSGRGGQETQYF.

This clone was counted between two and nine times. The chain has TRBV15 and TRBJ2-2; D possibly corresponds to TRBD2 (6 bases). This CDR3 has 15 residues. CDR1 and CDR2 (germline): LNHNV, YYDKDF (reference sequence). V was clipped by 6 bases and J by 6 bases, with 17 bases between them. This CDR3 reads CATRDRVAGSGELFF. CDR3 DNA: TGTGCCACCAGAGATCGGGTGGCGGGGTCCGGGGAGCTGTTTTTT. Looking up the rest from reference TRBV15 and TRBJ2-2 gives the full variable domain: DAMVIQNPRYQVTQFGKPVTLSCSQTLNHNVMYWYQQKSSQAPKLLFHYYDKDFNNEADTPDNFQSRRPNTSFCFLDIRSPGLGDTAMYLCATRDRVAGSGELFFGEGSRLTVL.

V is TRBV19 and J is TRBJ1-1, with a weak D call TRBD1 (5 bases). CDR3 length equals 13 residues. Trimming stripped 6 bases from V and 3 bases from J, with 11 bases between. Per germline, CDR1 LNHDA and CDR2 SQIVND (reference sequence). The CDR3 DNA sequence: TGTGCCAGTAGCGCGGGGCTTTACACTGAAGCTTTCTTT. This translates into CASSAGLYTEAFF. The full variable domain, in which reference TRBV19 and TRBJ1-1 provide the parts outside the CDR3, is DGGITQSPKYLFRKEGQNVTLSCEQNLNHDAMYWYRQDPGQGLRLIYYSQIVNDFQKGDIAEGYSVSREKKESFPLTVTSAQKNPTAFYLCASSAGLYTEAFFGQGTRLTVV.

The chain couples TRBV7-9 to TRBJ2-1; 7 bases are a match to TRBD2. This CDR3 contains 12 residues. Looked up from germline, CDR1 is SEHNR and CDR2 is FQNEAQ (reference sequence). V was pared by 0 bases and J by 15 bases, with 5 bases of the junction left unmatched. Here the CDR3 DNA reads TGTGCCAGCAGCTTAGCAGAGCGGGGTCTGTTCTTC. It codes for CASSLAERGLFF.

This clone was seen only a few times. CDR3 coding DNA: TGTGCCAGCTCACCGCGAGGCACCGGGGAGCTGTTTTTT. This sequence encodes CASSPRGTGELFF. The chain employs TRBV18 and TRBJ2-2; D call uncertain. In germline, CDR1 is KGHSH, CDR2 LQKENI. CDR3 length: 13 amino acids. Trimming removed 3 bases from V and 4 bases from J, with 6 bases in between.

The rearrangement joins TRBV27 to TRBJ2-7; 8 bases match TRBD1. CDR1 and CDR2 from the germline V gene are MNHEY and SMNVEV (reference sequence). CDR3 length equals 15 residues. The junction had 10 bases not matched to a gene; V was cut back by 6 bases and J by 3 bases. CDR3 in amino acids: CASRHLLDRDYEQYF. The CDR3, as DNA: TGTGCCAGCAGACATTTATTGGACAGGGACTACGAGCAGTACTTC.

The V and J genes are TRBV6-5 and TRBJ1-2; 7 bases line up with TRBD1. Losses at the gene ends were 6 bases for V and 4 bases for J; bases not matched to a gene: 8. Germline V CDR1 and CDR2: MNHEY, SVGAGI. CDR3 length equals 14 residues. In DNA form, the CDR3 reads TGTGCCAGCAGCCGACAGGGTCTAGGCTATGGCTACACCTTC. Amino acids: CASSRQGLGYGYTF.

This clone was detected once. The J gene is TRBJ2-7, the V gene TRBV6-1; maybe TRBD1 (6 bases). The CDR3 runs to 17 residues. The V gene's germline CDR1 is MNHNS and CDR2 SASEGT. V gave up 3 bases and J gave up 0 bases, with 18 bases separating them. This CDR3 is CASSDQGSYVVSYEQYF. In nucleotides, the CDR3 is TGTGCCAGCAGTGATCAGGGGAGTTATGTGGTCTCCTACGAGCAGTACTTC.

V usage is TRBV4-2 and J usage is TRBJ2-5, with TRBD1 matching over 9 bases. Trimming removed 3 bases from V and 2 bases from J; junction bases left unmatched: 4. CDR3 length: 15 amino acids. CDR1 LGHNA and CDR2 YNFKEQ come from the germline V gene. The CDR3 sequence: CASSQGDREQETQYF. CDR3 DNA: TGTGCCAGCAGCCAGGGGGACAGGGAACAAGAGACCCAGTACTTC.

The J gene is TRBJ1-6, the V gene TRBV27; unclear D gene. Per germline, CDR1 MNHEY and CDR2 SMNVEV (reference sequence). V dropped 4 bases and J dropped 3 bases, with 10 bases sitting between them. The CDR3 sequence is 15 residues long. The CDR3 DNA sequence: TGTGCCAGCAGTTCATCCGGACTCTATAATTCACCCCTCCACTTT. Amino acid sequence: CASSSSGLYNSPLHF.

This chain uses TRBV7-8 with TRBJ2-1; D remains ambiguous. This CDR3 has 14 residues. V shed 1 base and J shed 7 bases, with 11 bases lying between them. CDR1 is SGHVS, CDR2 FQNEAQ, per germline. CDR3 amino acids: CASSLVVSGNEQFF. CDR3 sequence (DNA): TGTGCCAGCAGCTTAGTGGTGTCCGGGAATGAGCAGTTCTTC.

The V call is TRBV5-6, the J call TRBJ2-7; 7 bases fit TRBD1. CDR1 and CDR2 (germline): SGHDT, YYEEEE. CDR3 length equals 16 residues. The J segment lost 3 bases and the V segment lost 0 bases, leaving 9 bases of the junction unmatched. CDR3 residues: CASSLARDSTFYEQYF. CDR3 DNA sequence: TGTGCCAGCAGCTTGGCCAGGGACAGTACTTTCTACGAGCAGTACTTC.

The rearrangement joins TRBV5-1 to TRBJ2-7; 9 nucleotides line up with TRBD1. The V gene end was trimmed by 4 bases and the J gene end by 6 bases; junction bases not matched to a gene: 8. This CDR3 contains 14 residues. Germline CDR1 and CDR2: SGHRS and YFSETQ. CDR3 sequence reads: CASSQTGGHGEQYF. CDR3 coding DNA: TGCGCCAGCAGCCAAACAGGGGGCCACGGCGAGCAGTACTTC.